This T cell receptor beta chain was recovered during a study of Graves' ophthalmopathy and Graves' hyperthyroidism. RNA transcripts provided the template for amplifying TCR beta CDR3 regions. Second-round multiplex PCR followed a first-round RT-PCR using HTBI primers. TCRdb passed the multiplex PCR reads through MiXCR, listing each CDR3 protein once. The table shows about 200,000 distinct CDR3 sequences, with about 32% occurring only once. Study results and limitations: The authors also found most expanded thyroid clonotypes above 0.001 frequency in blood. Ophthalmopathy and stable hyperthyroidism were discriminated by a 13-signature model, with roughly 90% sensitivity and approximately 77% specificity.

The CDR3 extends over 14 amino acids. V lost 0 bases to trimming and J lost 2 bases; unmatched junction nucleotides: 2. In germline, CDR1 is SGDLS, CDR2 YYNGEE. There are many counts of this clonotype. The target antigen is unknown. The authors used Ficoll-Paque density gradient centrifugation to separate PBMCs. The input was 7.5 to 10 ml of fresh peripheral blood. This TCR was sampled from a middle-aged man with Graves' ophthalmopathy. The sequenced sample was peripheral blood. V and J are TRBV9 and TRBJ2-7; 7 bases are shared with TRBD2. The CDR3: CASSVGTSPYEQYF. The CDR3 region has the DNA TGTGCCAGCAGCGTAGGGACTAGTCCCTACGAGCAGTACTTC.